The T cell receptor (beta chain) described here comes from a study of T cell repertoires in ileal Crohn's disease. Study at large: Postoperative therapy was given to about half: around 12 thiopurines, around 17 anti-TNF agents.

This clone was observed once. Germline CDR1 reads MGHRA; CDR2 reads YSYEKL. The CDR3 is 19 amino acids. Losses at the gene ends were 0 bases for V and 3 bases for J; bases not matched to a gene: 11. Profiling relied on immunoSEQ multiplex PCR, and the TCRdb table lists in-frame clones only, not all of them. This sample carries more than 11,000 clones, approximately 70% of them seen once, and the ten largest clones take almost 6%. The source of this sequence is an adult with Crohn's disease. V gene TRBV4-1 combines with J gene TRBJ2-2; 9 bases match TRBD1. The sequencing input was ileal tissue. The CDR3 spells CASSQEGGLGQGHTGELFF. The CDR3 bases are TGCGCCAGCAGCCAAGAGGGCGGCTTAGGACAGGGGCACACCGGGGAGCTGTTTTTT.